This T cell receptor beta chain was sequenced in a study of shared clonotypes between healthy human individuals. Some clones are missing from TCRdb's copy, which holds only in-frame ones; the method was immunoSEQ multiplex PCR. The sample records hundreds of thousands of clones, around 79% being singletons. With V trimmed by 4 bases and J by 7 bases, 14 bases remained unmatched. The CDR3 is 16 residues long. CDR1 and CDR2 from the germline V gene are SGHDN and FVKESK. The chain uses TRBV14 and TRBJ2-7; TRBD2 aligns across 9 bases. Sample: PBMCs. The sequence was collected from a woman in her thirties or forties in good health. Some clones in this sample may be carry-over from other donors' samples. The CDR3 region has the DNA TGTGCCAGCAGCCCCCTTGGGGCGGGAGGGCCGGAGGAGCAGTACTTC. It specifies CASSPLGAGGPEEQYF.